This TCR beta chain was sequenced for a study of blood T cell repertoires in COVID-19. CDR3 length: 13 residues. V gave up 7 bases and J gave up 6 bases, with 16 bases separating them. From germline, CDR1 is SNHLY and CDR2 FYNNEI. Repertoires were generated with immunoSEQ multiplex PCR, while TCRdb's copy carries only in-frame clones and drops some. In the table there are some 100,000 clones, just under 80% of which are singletons. The sequenced sample was peripheral blood. This TCR derives from a human donor in a cohort sampled during active COVID-19. V usage is TRBV2 and J usage is TRBJ2-7; a possible D gene is TRBD2 (6 bases). The CDR3 DNA follows: TGTGCCAGCAATTTACGAGGGACTGGCGAGCAGTACTTC. Translation: CASNLRGTGEQYF.